This record covers a single TCR beta chain. The data are from a study of blood T cell repertoires in COVID-19. Study in general: Sample material is recorded as cDNA or gDNA derived from T cells, B-cell-depleted T cells, or PBMCs.

In the original workflow: Quantification of nucleated cells was approximated via reference gene primer amplification. TCRdb keeps only in-frame clones here, not all; method: immunoSEQ multiplex PCR. D and trimming come from the DNA, and the V and J calls and clone size come from that table. The sample includes around 130,000 clones, more than 80% of them seen just once. The length of the CDR3 is 14 residues. CDR1 is SGHRS, CDR2 YFSETQ, per germline. V lost 2 bases and J 4 bases, leaving 13 bases between the germline ends. The origin of this receptor is a human donor in a cohort sampled during active COVID-19. Sequences were obtained from peripheral blood. The rearrangement joins TRBV5-1 to TRBJ2-7; D is possibly TRBD1 (5 bases). The CDR3 coding sequence is TGCGCCAGCAGCTTTCTAGGGGTGGGTTACGAGCAGTACTTC. It encodes CASSFLGVGYEQYF.